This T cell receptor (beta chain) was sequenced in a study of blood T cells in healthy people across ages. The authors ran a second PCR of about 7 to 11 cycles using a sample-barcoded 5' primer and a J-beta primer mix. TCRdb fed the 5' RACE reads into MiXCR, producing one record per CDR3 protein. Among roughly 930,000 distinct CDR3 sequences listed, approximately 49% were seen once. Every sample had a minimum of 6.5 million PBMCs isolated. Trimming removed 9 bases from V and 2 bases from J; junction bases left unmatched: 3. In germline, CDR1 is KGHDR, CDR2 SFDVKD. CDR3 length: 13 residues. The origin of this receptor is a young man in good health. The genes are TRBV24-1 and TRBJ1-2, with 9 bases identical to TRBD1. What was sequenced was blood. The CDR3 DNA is TGTGCCACCGAAGGGACAGGGAACTATGGCTACACCTTC. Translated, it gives CATEGTGNYGYTF.